This T cell receptor (beta chain) emerged from a study of beta chain features in type 1 diabetes. The isolated RNA, all of it, was reverse transcribed, so expressed TCRB transcripts were what got sequenced. Regulatory, naive and central memory T cell samples averaged approximately 3.5 million reads. Assay used: immunoSEQ multiplex PCR; TCRdb lists only in-frame clones, some missing. This sample has about half a million clones, with about an eighth found just once. Isolation of CD4+ naive, central memory, regulatory and stem cell-like memory cells was achieved by sorting via CD45RO/CCR7/CD25/CD127/CD95/CD27. As regards this clone: Its target is unknown.

The CDR3 length is 14 residues. Germline assignment: CDR1 SEHNR and CDR2 FQNEAQ (reference sequence). V lost 0 bases to trimming and J lost 6 bases, with 12 bases between them. Study-level findings and limits: Moderately but significantly shorter TCRB CDR3s were found in Type 1 diabetes patients in all four CD4+ subsets. PCR, the amplification step, might favor shorter templates, equally in patients and controls.

The V and J genes are TRBV7-9 and TRBJ2-7; no firm D call. Sequenced: naive CD4+ T cells from blood. This clonotype was sampled from a woman between 18 and 29 years old in good health. The CDR3 coding sequence is TGTGCCAGCAGCTTAGCGGGCACTAACGGCGAGCAGTACGTC. The encoded protein is CASSLAGTNGEQYV.